The T cell receptor beta chain under discussion was sequenced for a study of blood T cell repertoires in COVID-19. Study overall: Samples taken during acute and convalescent COVID-19 were collected in the United States, Italy and Spain.

Profiling relied on immunoSEQ multiplex PCR, and the TCRdb table lists in-frame clones only, not all of them. This table holds about 93,000 clones, roughly 90% found once. CDR1 LGHDT and CDR2 YNNKEL come from the germline V gene (reference sequence). The CDR3 sequence is 14 residues long. The V end was cut by 3 bases, the J end by 2 bases, with 8 bases between. The sequencing sample was made of peripheral blood. This receptor was obtained from a man aged 55-75 years with COVID-19, enrolled during active disease. The chain joins TRBV3-1 (or the pseudogene TRBV3-2) to TRBJ1-5; D may be TRBD1 (6 bases). The CDR3 DNA reads TGTGCCAGCAGCCAGTACAGGGGCAATCAGCCCCAGCATTTT. Translation: CASSQYRGNQPQHF.